This T cell receptor (beta chain) appears in the sequencing data of a study of blood T cell repertoires in COVID-19. With 6 bases clipped from V and 6 bases from J, the junction kept 9 bases outside the gene matches. The CDR3 consists of 15 residues. CDR1 is SNHLY and CDR2 is FYNNEI in the germline V gene. Some clones are missing from TCRdb's copy, which holds only in-frame ones; the method was immunoSEQ multiplex PCR. The sample contains about 140,000 clones, around 90% of which appear only once. This clonotype was sampled from a woman aged 80 or over with acute or convalescent COVID-19. J is TRBJ1-5 and V is TRBV2; 9 bases map to TRBD1. The specimen was peripheral blood. The CDR3 nucleotides are TGTGCCAGCAGAGGGACAGGGAGGCACATTCAGCCCCAGCATTTT. This encodes CASRGTGRHIQPQHF.